This TCR beta chain emerged from a study of cytomegalovirus exposure and HLA in healthy donors. Study details: An analysis done earlier identified 90 million to 120 million unique TCR beta sequences from about 179 million T cells.

Whole-study results and caveats: Among TCR sequences, most were rare, though some public TCRs appeared in many donors. There were a few CMV-associated chains whose specificity for CMV antigens was confirmed in vitro. For most TCR beta V segments, an earlier analysis put the productive rate at about 87% or about 30% of the time.

This clone was detected a few times. Its antigen remains unidentified. The PCR ran on 60 Vbeta and 13 Jbeta primers. Using immunoSEQ multiplex PCR, the repertoire was profiled, and TCRdb retains in-frame clones only, with some absent. The sample lists more than 150,000 clones, roughly 80% occurring once. From germline, CDR1 is SGHTA and CDR2 FQGTGA. The CDR3 is 16 amino acids. V lost 5 bases and J 2 bases, leaving 18 bases between the germline ends. The sample taken for sequencing was PBMCs. The origin of this receptor is a boy younger than 10 in good health and CMV-seronegative. The V call is TRBV7-3, the J call TRBJ1-1, with D possibly being TRBD1 (6 bases). The CDR3 coding sequence is TGTGCCAGCAGCCGAATCTCAGGACAGACCAACACTGAAGCTTTCTTT. Protein: CASSRISGQTNTEAFF.